A single sample gave rise to the 26 T cell receptor beta chains below, sequenced in a study of T cells expressing NK-cell markers. From its re-call of the 5' RACE reads, TCRdb lists each CDR3 protein once, without DNA. The listing records some 450,000 distinct CDR3 sequences. Sequenced: blood T cells: a sorted CD56 or NKG2C T cell subset, CD4+ or CD8+ T cells, or bulk PBMC T cells (not recorded which). The receptors stem from a woman between 18 and 70 years old in good health.

The rearrangement joins TRBV6-2 or TRBV6-3 to TRBJ2-6; TCRdb's D gene call, TRBD2, goes unchecked for lack of DNA. CDR1 and CDR2 (germline): MNHEY, SVGEGT. There are 21 residues in the CDR3. The CDR3 loop reads CASSPSNWRGASNSGANVLTF.

The rearrangement links TRBV5-1 to TRBJ1-4; the D gene TCRdb calls, TRBD1, cannot be checked with no DNA. The CDR3 sequence is 16 residues long. Germline V gives CDR1 SGHRS, CDR2 YFSETQ. CDR3: CASSLEDRGRNEKLFF.

The gene calls are TRBV5-1 and TRBJ2-7; no DNA is available, so the TRBD2 call from TCRdb remains unchecked. Germline CDR1 is SGHRS and CDR2 is YFSETQ. This CDR3 is built from 19 residues. CDR3 amino acids: CASSLVLDSTSGGTYEQYF.

The rearrangement joins TRBV24-1 to TRBJ2-2; TCRdb indicates TRBD2, and absent DNA this call remains unverified. CDR3 length: 14 residues. Germline values: CDR1 KGHDR, CDR2 SFDVKD. CDR3 region: CATSDQLVAGELFF.

The genes are TRBV28 and TRBJ2-7; as DNA is missing, the TRBD2 call by TCRdb cannot be tested. The CDR3 has 20 amino acids. The germline gives CDR1 MDHEN, CDR2 SYDVKM. The CDR3 region is CASTEGFPLWASGRAPRQYF.

The chain recombines TRBV29-1 with TRBJ2-1; checking the TCRdb D call of TRBD1 is not possible without DNA. This CDR3 is built from 15 residues. Germline V CDR1 and CDR2: SQVTM, ANQGSEA. The CDR3 sequence: CSVEDPRQGKGEQFF.

This chain links TRBV20-1 with TRBJ2-7; lacking DNA, the TRBD2 call made by TCRdb goes unchecked. The CDR3 length is 14 residues. Per germline, CDR1 DFQATT and CDR2 SNEGSKA (reference sequence). CDR3 sequence reads: CSAPISGKPYEQYF.

The V call is TRBV20-1, the J call TRBJ2-2. The CDR3 covers 13 residues. In germline, CDR1 is DFQATT, CDR2 SNEGSKA (reference sequence). The CDR3 protein is CSARAANTGELFF.

The chain carries TRBV29-1 and TRBJ2-3; lacking DNA, the TRBD1 call made by TCRdb goes unchecked. The CDR3 has 14 residues. Per the germline V gene, CDR1 is SQVTM and CDR2 is ANQGSEA. CDR3: CSVVGAGGVDTQYF.

The chain employs TRBV7-6 and TRBJ2-7; the D call of TRBD2 rests on TCRdb alone, since no DNA is present to check it. The germline gives CDR1 SGHVS, CDR2 FNYEAQ. The CDR3 runs 14 residues. CDR3 in amino acids: CASSPTSGPYEQYF.

The chain couples TRBV6-2 or TRBV6-3 to TRBJ2-7; as DNA is missing, the TRBD1 call by TCRdb cannot be tested. From germline, CDR1 is MNHEY and CDR2 SVGEGT. The length of the CDR3 is 15 residues. This CDR3 reads CASSWDIGSSYEQYF.

The V gene is TRBV5-1, the J gene TRBJ2-7. This CDR3 has 16 residues. Germline V lookup: CDR1 SGHRS, CDR2 YFSETQ. CDR3 amino acids: CASSLKAGPSSYEQYF.

The V gene is TRBV20-1, the J gene TRBJ2-4; TCRdb's D call, TRBD1, is unchecked because there is no DNA. In germline, CDR1 is DFQATT, CDR2 SNEGSKA (reference sequence). The CDR3 is 14 amino acids. The CDR3 sequence: CSARDREAKNIQYF.

V is TRBV6-1 and J is TRBJ1-1; TCRdb indicates TRBD1, and absent DNA this call remains unverified. The CDR3 length is 15 residues. CDR1 MNHNS and CDR2 SASEGT come from the germline V gene. CDR3: CASSETRVWSTEAFF.

This chain joins TRBV25-1 and TRBJ2-3; checking the TCRdb D call of TRBD1 is not possible without DNA. Germline lookup yields CDR1 MGHDK and CDR2 SYGVNS. The CDR3 has 16 residues. CDR3 region: CASSESGHSSTDTQYF.

The V and J genes are TRBV18 and TRBJ2-5. The V gene's germline CDR1 is KGHSH and CDR2 LQKENI. This CDR3 contains 16 residues. The CDR3 here is CASSPPDYRFQETQYF.

The chain is built from TRBV5-1 and TRBJ2-4; TCRdb's assignment of TRBD1 cannot be checked, as there is no DNA. CDR1 is SGHRS and CDR2 is YFSETQ in the germline V gene. This CDR3 is built from 15 residues. The CDR3 reads CASSLVAGQKNIQYF.

The V gene is TRBV5-1, the J gene TRBJ2-2; TCRdb's D call, TRBD2, is unchecked because there is no DNA. Germline assignment: CDR1 SGHRS and CDR2 YFSETQ. This CDR3 has 16 amino acids. CDR3: CASSSTSGANTGELFF. The entire variable domain, with the rest obtained from reference TRBV5-1 and TRBJ2-2, is as follows: KAGVTQTPRYLIKTRGQQVTLSCSPISGHRSVSWYQQTPGQGLQFLFEYFSETQRNKGNFPGRFSGRQFSNSRSEMNVSTLELGDSALYLCASSSTSGANTGELFFGEGSRLTVL.

The chain recombines TRBV19 with TRBJ1-4. This CDR3 has 13 residues. Germline V gene lookup returns CDR1 LNHDA and CDR2 SQIVND (reference sequence). The CDR3 here is CASNGGVVEKLFF. Full variable domain (remainder filled in from reference TRBV19 and TRBJ1-4): DGGITQSPKYLFRKEGQNVTLSCEQNLNHDAMYWYRQDPGQGLRLIYYSQIVNDFQKGDIAEGYSVSREKKESFPLTVTSAQKNPTAFYLCASNGGVVEKLFFGSGTQLSVL.

The gene calls are TRBV7-9 and TRBJ2-7; the TCRdb D gene call, TRBD1, has no DNA to confirm it. Germline V lookup: CDR1 SEHNR, CDR2 FQNEAQ (reference sequence). The CDR3 is made up of 16 amino acids. The CDR3 sequence is CASSLGGTVISYEQYF.

This chain uses TRBV6-1 with TRBJ2-1. CDR3 length: 13 amino acids. The germline V gene encodes CDR1 MNHNS and CDR2 SASEGT. CDR3 region: CASRIDGYNEQFF.

V and J are TRBV5-6 and TRBJ1-2. Per germline, CDR1 SGHDT and CDR2 YYEEEE. The CDR3 length is 15 residues. CDR3 sequence reads: CASSWAQGANYGYTF.

The chain employs TRBV12-3 or TRBV12-4 and TRBJ2-5; TCRdb picks TRBD2, but there is no DNA to check that call. CDR3 length: 15 amino acids. This CDR3 reads CASSLLAGAKETQYF.

The rearrangement links TRBV11-3 to TRBJ2-1; TCRdb reports TRBD2, a call that lacks DNA to check it against. The CDR3 covers 15 residues. The germline V gene has CDR1 SGHNT and CDR2 YENEEA. CDR3 protein: CASSLHGGARNEQFF.

CDR3 residues: CASKGAGRTDTQYF. This rearrangement joins TRBV5-1 to TRBJ2-3; TCRdb's assignment of TRBD1 cannot be checked, as there is no DNA. Germline loops: CDR1 SGHRS, CDR2 YFSETQ. The CDR3 contains 14 residues.

The rearrangement uses TRBV10-3 and TRBJ2-3. The germline V gene has CDR1 ENHRY and CDR2 SYGVKD. The CDR3 totals 13 residues. CDR3 in amino acids: CATSPVTQDTQYF.